This T cell receptor (beta chain) was found in a study of CD8 T cells in Susac syndrome. From blood CD8+ and CD4+ T cells, TCR beta sequences were generated. With random hexamers, reverse transcription was performed on roughly 0.45 to 1 ug of RNA. The authors amplified TCR beta CDR3 across 54 Vbeta and 13 Jbeta using immunoSEQ multiplex PCR. TCRdb re-called the immunoSEQ multiplex PCR reads through MiXCR, storing one row per CDR3 protein. The table has 110,000 or so distinct CDR3 sequences, around 92% seen once. Trimming took 0 bases from V and 0 from J, leaving 9 bases between them. Germline V gene lookup returns CDR1 LNHDA and CDR2 SQIVND (reference sequence). The CDR3 loop spans 16 amino acids.

Sequencing was carried out using CD4+ T cells from PBMCs. The V call is TRBV19, the J call TRBJ2-4; D unclear. This receptor was identified in a human donor with multiple sclerosis. Here the CDR3 reads CASSIDVRLAKNIQYF. Here the CDR3 DNA reads TGTGCCAGTAGTATAGATGTTAGGTTAGCCAAAAACATTCAGTACTTC.